This T cell receptor beta chain was profiled in a study of blood T cell repertoires in COVID-19. Per germline, CDR1 SGHNT and CDR2 YYREEE (reference sequence). Trimming removed 0 bases at V and 0 bases at J, with 6 bases between. The CDR3 is 14 amino acids. In the original analysis: Amplification of reference gene primers provided the estimated nucleated cell counts. Data came from immunoSEQ multiplex PCR; TCRdb stores just in-frame clones and leaves some out. V and J calls and clone size follow that table, whereas D and trimming were derived from the DNA. The table lists over 200,000 clones, around 82% of them singletons.

This TCR came from a man aged 50 to 60 with active or convalescent COVID-19. V usage is TRBV5-4 and J usage is TRBJ1-2, with D perhaps matching TRBD1 (5 bases). The sequenced sample was peripheral blood. CDR3 nucleotides: TGTGCCAGCAGCTTGGAGACAGCTAACTATGGCTACACCTTC. This encodes CASSLETANYGYTF.